A single sample is the source of the 24 T cell receptor beta chains below, sequenced in a study of tumor T cells in aggressive B-cell lymphoma. This table comes from immunoSEQ multiplex PCR, and its TCRdb copy is limited to in-frame clones, with some not included. The sample lists about 5,600 clones, roughly 77% occurring once. What was sequenced was tumor tissue. The source of these receptors is an adult with diffuse large B cell lymphoma.

This clone was counted only a few times. The rearrangement links TRBV7-6 to TRBJ2-7; TRBD1 matches 7 bases. The V gene end was trimmed by 5 bases and the J gene end by 2 bases; junction bases not matched to a gene: 12. Germline V gives CDR1 SGHVS, CDR2 FNYEAQ. CDR3 length: 16 amino acids. CDR3 DNA: TGTGCCAGCAGCCCTTTTAAGTTCGGGACAGCCTACGAGCAGTACTTC. Translating gives CASSPFKFGTAYEQYF.

This chain connects TRBV5-5 to TRBJ2-7; TRBD1 matches 9 bases. V trimming: 3 bases; J trimming: 5 bases; junction bases outside the gene matches: 9. Per germline, CDR1 SGHKS and CDR2 YYEKEE (reference sequence). This CDR3 spans 15 amino acids. CDR3 protein: CASSYTGTGKHEQYF. CDR3 bases: TGTGCCAGCAGCTACACCGGGACAGGGAAACACGAGCAGTACTTC.

V is TRBV5-1 and J is TRBJ1-2; a possible D gene is TRBD1 (6 bases). V was trimmed by 4 bases and J by 3 bases, leaving 10 bases between them. Germline V gene lookup returns CDR1 SGHRS and CDR2 YFSETQ. The CDR3 has 13 residues. The CDR3 nucleotides read TGCGCCAGCAGCACAGGACAGTACTATGGCTACACCTTC. This encodes CASSTGQYYGYTF. The full variable domain, in which reference TRBV5-1 and TRBJ1-2 provide the parts outside the CDR3, is KAGVTQTPRYLIKTRGQQVTLSCSPISGHRSVSWYQQTPGQGLQFLFEYFSETQRNKGNFPGRFSGRQFSNSRSEMNVSTLELGDSALYLCASSTGQYYGYTFGSGTRLTVV.

The chain employs TRBV11-2 and TRBJ2-7, with 13 bases identical to TRBD2. The V and J ends lost 3 bases and 3 bases, in that order; junction bases with no gene match: 5. Germline V gene sequence: CDR1 SGHAT, CDR2 FQNNGV. The CDR3 contains 16 residues. The CDR3 spells CASSFGLAGDGYEQYF. CDR3 nucleotide sequence: TGTGCCAGCAGCTTCGGACTAGCGGGAGACGGCTACGAGCAGTACTTC. The full variable domain, rest sourced from reference TRBV11-2 and TRBJ2-7, is EAGVAQSPRYKIIEKRQSVAFWCNPISGHATLYWYQQILGQGPKLLIQFQNNGVVDDSQLPKDRFSAERLKGVDSTLKIQPAKLEDSAVYLCASSFGLAGDGYEQYFGPGTRLTVT.

This clone was observed a handful of times. The rearrangement links TRBV4-1 to TRBJ1-4; D is unresolved. This CDR3 region has 14 residues. The V gene's germline CDR1 is MGHRA and CDR2 YSYEKL. The V end was cut by 4 bases, the J end by 5 bases, with 11 bases between. CDR3 DNA: TGCGCCAGCAGCCCCAGGCTCGACAATGAAAAACTGTTTTTT. Encoded protein: CASSPRLDNEKLFF.

This chain connects TRBV28 to TRBJ1-2; 8 bases map to TRBD1. The CDR3 spans 13 residues. J lost 3 bases, V lost 6 bases, and 3 bases had no gene match. Germline V gene lookup returns CDR1 MDHEN and CDR2 SYDVKM. The CDR3 nucleotides read TGTGCCAGCAGCACAGGGGGAGACTATGGCTACACCTTC. This sequence encodes CASSTGGDYGYTF.

The chain is built from TRBV2 and TRBJ2-1; 13 nucleotides line up with TRBD2. The germline V gene encodes CDR1 SNHLY and CDR2 FYNNEI. CDR3 length equals 13 residues. J was trimmed by 10 bases and V by 7 bases; bases with no gene match: 4. The CDR3 nucleotides read TGTGCCAGCATTGGACTAGCGGGAGCCGAGCAGTTCTTC. Its protein product is CASIGLAGAEQFF.

This chain connects TRBV19 to TRBJ2-5; TRBD1 aligns across 12 bases. Germline V gene sequence: CDR1 LNHDA, CDR2 SQIVND (reference sequence). Unmatched junction bases numbered 16, after V lost 3 bases and J lost 5 bases. This CDR3 has 19 amino acids. CDR3 DNA sequence: TGTGCCAGTAGTATCGACCCTTGGAAGGGACAGGGGGCGCGGGAGACCCAGTACTTC. Protein: CASSIDPWKGQGARETQYF.

V and J are TRBV5-1 and TRBJ1-4; D is ambiguous. Per germline, CDR1 SGHRS and CDR2 YFSETQ. With 0 bases removed from V and 2 bases from J, the gap between germline ends came to 14 bases. The CDR3 is 17 amino acids. The CDR3 region has the DNA TGCGCCAGCAGCTTGGACCCCTCAAGCGCGACTAATGAAAAACTGTTTTTT. Translation gives CASSLDPSSATNEKLFF.

V is TRBV9 and J is TRBJ2-7, with D unresolved. V dropped 0 bases and J dropped 0 bases, with 10 bases sitting between them. There are 15 residues in the CDR3. Germline CDR1 is SGDLS and CDR2 is YYNGEE. For the CDR3, the DNA is TGTGCCAGCAGCGTAGTACCCTACAGCTCCTACGAGCAGTACTTC. It yields the protein CASSVVPYSSYEQYF.

This chain links TRBV15 with TRBJ2-3; D unresolved. Germline V CDR1 and CDR2: LNHNV, YYDKDF (reference sequence). Trimming took 1 base from V and 3 from J, leaving 11 bases between them. CDR3 length equals 15 residues. CDR3 in DNA: TGTGCCACCAGCAGAGTCGGCAGGTCTACAGATACGCAGTATTTT. This gives the protein CATSRVGRSTDTQYF.

This clone came up once. The chain links TRBV30 to TRBJ2-3, with a possible D match to TRBD2 (6 bases). The germline V gene has CDR1 GTSNPN and CDR2 SVGIG (reference sequence). Trimming pared 0 bases from V and 4 bases from J, leaving 8 bases between. The CDR3 consists of 13 residues. The CDR3 is CAWSVRRADTQYF. CDR3 nucleotide sequence: TGTGCCTGGAGTGTACGGAGGGCAGATACGCAGTATTTT.

This rearrangement joins TRBV15 to TRBJ2-7, with 8 bases matching TRBD1. V was clipped by 0 bases and J by 4 bases; unmatched bases: 8. The germline V gene has CDR1 LNHNV and CDR2 YYDKDF (reference sequence). The CDR3 runs 16 residues. CDR3: CATSRDKQGVGYEQYF. The CDR3 DNA reads TGTGCCACCAGCAGAGATAAACAGGGGGTTGGGTACGAGCAGTACTTC.

V gene TRBV27 combines with J gene TRBJ2-1, with D perhaps matching TRBD1 (5 bases). The CDR3 sequence is 13 residues long. Germline V gene data show CDR1 as MNHEY and CDR2 as SMNVEV (reference sequence). V was clipped by 2 bases and J by 4 bases, with 6 bases between them. The CDR3 region has the DNA TGTGCCAGCAGTTTAAGGGGATACAATGAGCAGTTCTTC. Translating it yields CASSLRGYNEQFF.

The chain joins TRBV27 to TRBJ2-7, with 8 bases matching TRBD2. V was clipped by 3 bases and J by 7 bases; unmatched bases: 8. Germline CDR1 MNHEY, CDR2 SMNVEV (reference sequence). The CDR3 spans 14 residues. CDR3 DNA sequence: TGTGCCAGCAGTTTCTTAGCGGGAAGGAGGGAGCAGTACTTC. Translation gives CASSFLAGRREQYF.

This chain uses TRBV4-2 with TRBJ2-7; TRBD1 aligns across 10 bases. CDR1 and CDR2 (germline): LGHNA, YNFKEQ. The CDR3 contains 14 residues. The V segment lost 4 bases and the J segment 3 bases; nucleotides outside the gene matches: 3. CDR3 in amino acids: CASSPDRGDYEQYF. In nucleotides, the CDR3 is TGTGCCAGCAGCCCGGACAGGGGGGACTACGAGCAGTACTTC.

This clone was found a few times. This rearrangement joins TRBV5-8 to TRBJ1-2; no clear D. V was clipped by 0 bases and J by 4 bases, with 10 bases between them. The CDR3 extends over 14 amino acids. CDR1 is SGHTS and CDR2 is YDEGEE in the germline V gene. The chain's CDR3 is CASSLAQISYGYTF. The CDR3 nucleotides read TGTGCCAGCAGCTTGGCTCAGATTTCCTATGGCTACACCTTC.

The genes are TRBV6-5 and TRBJ2-5; D uncertain. The J call is in doubt because the DNA end fits TRBJ2-7 better. Germline V gene sequence: CDR1 MNHEY, CDR2 SVGAGI. The length of the CDR3 is 12 residues. The CDR3 bases are TGTGCCAGCAGTTACACTCTGGGCGAGCAGTACTTC. Residues: CASSYTLGEQYF.

The rearrangement links TRBV4-3 to TRBJ2-3, with 8 bases that match TRBD2. CDR1 and CDR2 from the germline V gene are LGHNA and YSLEER. The CDR3 consists of 16 residues. With V trimmed by 4 bases and J by 5 bases, 11 bases remained unmatched. CDR3 sequence: CASSPLSGSHVDTQYF. CDR3 in DNA: TGCGCCAGCAGCCCCCTCAGCGGGAGTCATGTAGATACGCAGTATTTT.

This rearrangement joins TRBV7-8 to TRBJ1-6; 7 nucleotides line up with TRBD1. The germline gives CDR1 SGHVS, CDR2 FQNEAQ. The CDR3 runs to 16 residues. Unmatched junction bases numbered 1, after V lost 1 base and J lost 1 base. CDR3 DNA sequence: TGTGCCAGCAGCTTAGGACAGGGTTCCTATAATTCACCCCTCCACTTT. Protein: CASSLGQGSYNSPLHF.

This clone has only a few counts. CDR3 in DNA: TGTGCCAGCAGTGATCACAGCGGGAGCTCCTACGAGCAGTACTTC. The encoded protein is CASSDHSGSSYEQYF. This sequence joins TRBV25-1 and TRBJ2-7, with 8 bases lining up with TRBD2. The ends lost 3 bases at V and 0 bases at J; junction bases unmatched: 4. This CDR3 comprises 15 residues. The germline V gene encodes CDR1 MGHDK and CDR2 SYGVNS.

The genes are TRBV6-5 and TRBJ1-5, with TRBD1 matching over 9 bases. Trimming at V came to 2 bases and at J to 5 bases, leaving 7 bases not matched to a gene. Germline assignment: CDR1 MNHEY and CDR2 SVGAGI. The CDR3 runs to 16 residues. The chain's CDR3 is CASSYGSGTGYQPQHF. Written as DNA, the CDR3 is TGTGCCAGCAGTTACGGATCCGGGACAGGGTATCAGCCCCAGCATTTT.

The rearrangement links TRBV7-9 to TRBJ1-2; D gene unclear. V gave up 2 bases and J gave up 10 bases, with 8 bases separating them. This CDR3 is 11 amino acids long. Germline V gives CDR1 SEHNR, CDR2 FQNEAQ (reference sequence). The CDR3 region is CASSLSGDYTF. Written as DNA, the CDR3 is TGTGCCAGCAGCTTATCCGGTGACTACACCTTC.

The sample holds one count of this clone. This chain joins TRBV4-1 and TRBJ2-1; TRBD2 agrees at 7 bases. This CDR3 is 16 amino acids long. Looked up from germline, CDR1 is MGHRA and CDR2 is YSYEKL. The junction had 6 bases not matched to a gene; V was cut back by 4 bases and J by 0 bases. DNA for the CDR3: TGCGCCAGCAGCCGCACTAGCGTTAGCTCCTACAATGAGCAGTTCTTC. The encoded protein is CASSRTSVSSYNEQFF.